This is a list of T cell receptor beta chains from one sample in a study of T cells in Graves' hyperthyroidism and ophthalmopathy. Via MiXCR, TCRdb re-called the multiplex PCR reads, giving one row per CDR3 protein. The sample yields approximately 690,000 distinct CDR3 sequences, less than 25% seen once. Sequenced input: blood. The origin of the receptors is a man aged 25-40 years with Graves' ophthalmopathy. CDR3s include the opening cysteine and the closing phenylalanine or tryptophan. Each record gives: J gene, V gene, D gene, clone size, CDR3 DNA, CDR3 protein. D genes are given only for firm matches. Expanded clones get a size class; other rows say once, few or many, or leave the size out.

TRBJ2-3 | TRBV6-2/TRBV6-3 | NA | NA | TGTGCCAGCAGTTCTAGGGCTTTGGATACGCAGTATTTT | CASSSRALDTQYF
TRBJ1-4 | TRBV20-1 | TRBD1 | NA | TGCAGTGCTAGAGATCTGGGACAGGGGTACGAAAAACTGTTTTTT | CSARDLGQGYEKLFF
TRBJ2-1 | TRBV11-2 | TRBD2 | NA | TGTGCCAGCAGCTTAGACCCCGGACTAGCGGTCTACAATGAGCAGTTCTTC | CASSLDPGLAVYNEQFF
TRBJ1-1 | TRBV12-3/TRBV12-4 | TRBD1 | many | TGTGCCAGCAGTCCTCCGGGACAGGGGCTTGAAGCTTTCTTT | CASSPPGQGLEAFF
TRBJ2-2 | TRBV11-2 | TRBD2 | NA | TGTGCCAGCAGCCTTAGCGGGAGGCGGAACACCGGGGAGCTGTTTTTT | CASSLSGRRNTGELFF
TRBJ2-1 | TRBV7-3 | NA | NA | TGTGCCAGCAGCTTAACGCAGCGCACTGAGCAGTTCTTC | CASSLTQRTEQFF
TRBJ1-6 | TRBV4-3 | TRBD1 | few | TGCGCCAGCAGCCAAGAAAGCGCCGGGACAGGCAATAATTCACCCCTCCACTTT | CASSQESAGTGNNSPLHF
TRBJ1-2 | TRBV5-1 | NA | NA | TGCGCCAGCAGCTTGGGAGGGGCAGACTATGGCTACATCTTC | CASSLGGADYGYIF
TRBJ2-5 | TRBV28 | TRBD1 | NA | TGTGCCAGCAGCTCGGGACAGGGGGGGATCGGGAGGGCGGGAGAGACCCAGTACTTC | CASSSGQGGIGRAGETQYF
TRBJ1-1 | TRBV20-1 | TRBD1 | few | TGCAGTGCCAGTCGGACAGGGAGCTTGACCCCGGAAGCTTTCTTT | CSASRTGSLTPEAFF
TRBJ2-1 | TRBV20-1 | TRBD2 | few | TGCAGTGCTCCGGGACTAGCGGGATTTGAGCAGTTCTTC | CSAPGLAGFEQFF
TRBJ1-3 | TRBV7-9 | NA | NA | TGTGCCAGCAGCTCCGAATCCTTCTCTGGAAACACCATATATTTT | CASSSESFSGNTIYF
TRBJ1-5 | TRBV30 | NA | many | TGTGCCTGGAGTGTATCTGGGGGACGTCAGCCCCAGCATTTT | CAWSVSGGRQPQHF
TRBJ2-5 | TRBV5-1 | TRBD1 | NA | TGCGCCAGCAGCTTGTATAGCCGGGACAGGGTAGGAGAGACCCAGTACTTC | CASSLYSRDRVGETQYF
TRBJ2-2 | TRBV5-6 | TRBD1 | NA | TGTGCCAGCAGCTTAGGAGACAGGGGGCCCGAGGCCGGGGAGCTGTTTTTT | CASSLGDRGPEAGELFF
TRBJ2-7 | TRBV28 | NA | NA | TGTGCCAGCAGAATACCGGACGACTCCTACGAGCAGTACTTC | CASRIPDDSYEQYF
TRBJ2-1 | TRBV3-1 | NA | many | TGTGCCAGCAGCCAAGATCAGCATGAGCAGTTCTTC | CASSQDQHEQFF
TRBJ1-1 | TRBV9 | NA | NA | TGTGCCAGCAGCGTAGGGGGCGCGGAAAACACTGAAGCTTTCTTT | CASSVGGAENTEAFF
TRBJ2-7 | TRBV2 | NA | NA | TGTGCCAGCAGTGTTCTTCAGTTGGACGAGCAGTACTTC | CASSVLQLDEQYF
TRBJ1-5 | TRBV28 | NA | many | TGTGCCAGCAGTTACACCAATCAGCCCCAGCATTTT | CASSYTNQPQHF
TRBJ1-5 | TRBV4-1 | NA | few | TGCGCCAGCAGCCTCGTCAGTAGCAATCAGCCCCAGCATTTT | CASSLVSSNQPQHF
TRBJ2-3 | TRBV2 | NA | NA | TGTGCCAGCAGTCCCTGGCACCTAATCCAGTATTTT | CASSPWHLIQYF
TRBJ2-7 | TRBV24-1 | NA | few | TGTGCCACCAGTGATTTCGGCGAGGAGCAGTACTTC | CATSDFGEEQYF
TRBJ1-1 | TRBV3-1 | NA | many | TGTGCCAGCAGCCCTCATCGGGGGAACACTGAAGCTTTCTTT | CASSPHRGNTEAFF
TRBJ1-2 | TRBV28 | TRBD1 | many | TGTGCCAGCAGTTTTATACATTCCCCACAGGGGGGTGGCTACACCTTC | CASSFIHSPQGGGYTF
TRBJ2-1 | TRBV7-9 | NA | NA | TGTGCCAGCAGCTTATGGCGAAGCGACAATGAGCAGTTCTTC | CASSLWRSDNEQFF
TRBJ1-2 | TRBV18 | NA | few | TGTGCCAGCTCACCCGCTCGCGACTATGGCTACACCTTC | CASSPARDYGYTF
TRBJ2-7 | TRBV6-1 | NA | few | TGTGCCAGCAGTGGGGTGGGACTGGATCCCTACGAGCAGTACTTC | CASSGVGLDPYEQYF
TRBJ2-7 | TRBV3-1 | NA | NA | TGTGCCAGCAGCCAAGCGTTCCCTAGCAGGGACGAGCAGTACTTC | CASSQAFPSRDEQYF
TRBJ2-7 | TRBV11-2 | NA | few | TGTGCCAGCAGCTTAGAAATTCCGGTCCACGAGCAGTACTTC | CASSLEIPVHEQYF
TRBJ2-6 | TRBV12-3/TRBV12-4 | NA | once | TGTGCCAGCAGTTTAGCTTCCCTTGCGACTGGGGCCAACGTCCTGACTTTC | CASSLASLATGANVLTF
TRBJ2-1 | TRBV11-2 | NA | many | TGTGCCAGCAGCGAGATTGTTCTTGAGCAGTTCTTC | CASSEIVLEQFF
TRBJ1-5 | TRBV20-1 | NA | few | TGCAGTGCTAGAACAGGGCGTTATAGCAATCAGCCCCAGCATTTT | CSARTGRYSNQPQHF
TRBJ1-5 | TRBV9 | NA | NA | TGTGCCAGCAGCGTAGATCCAAATAGCAATCAGCCCCAGCATTTT | CASSVDPNSNQPQHF
TRBJ2-1 | TRBV10-3 | NA | NA | TGTGCCATCAGTGAACGAGCAGGGAATGAGCAGTTCTTC | CAISERAGNEQFF
TRBJ2-1 | TRBV6-1 | NA | NA | TGTGCCACCAAAATTACCGGGACGTACAATGAGCAGTTCTTC | CATKITGTYNEQFF
TRBJ2-1 | TRBV7-3 | NA | many | TGTGCCAGCAGTTCCGACAGAGAGCAGTTCTTC | CASSSDREQFF
TRBJ2-1 | TRBV28 | TRBD2 | few | TGTGCCAGCAGCACTAGCGGGAGGGCCAAGGATGAGCAGTTCTTC | CASSTSGRAKDEQFF
TRBJ2-2 | TRBV19 | NA | NA | TGTGCCAGTAGTATAGGCCCGATGAACACCGGGGAGCTGTTTTTT | CASSIGPMNTGELFF
TRBJ1-2 | TRBV28 | NA | many | TGTGCCAGCAATGACAGGACATATGGCTACACCTTC | CASNDRTYGYTF
TRBJ2-6 | TRBV3-1 | TRBD1 | NA | TGTGCCAGCAGCCCCTTGGACAGGAACTCTGGGGCCAACGTCCTGACTTTC | CASSPLDRNSGANVLTF
TRBJ1-5 | TRBV7-9 | TRBD1 | NA | TGTGCCAACCAGGGGGCGGGGAGCAATCAGCCCCAGCATTTT | CANQGAGSNQPQHF
TRBJ2-7 | TRBV10-1 | NA | NA | TGCGCCAGCAGTGAGGCGGGGAGTGGGAAAGAGAACGAGCAGTACTTC | CASSEAGSGKENEQYF
TRBJ2-1 | TRBV20-1 | NA | NA | TGCAGTGCTCTAAGGGGGGGGGCGGGGCCTTCCTACAATGAGCAGTTCTTC | CSALRGGAGPSYNEQFF
TRBJ2-7 | TRBV24-1 | NA | NA | TGTGCCACCAGTGATGCGCCGGGCGGCGAGCAGTACTTC | CATSDAPGGEQYF
TRBJ2-4 | TRBV6-2/TRBV6-3 | NA | NA | TGTGCCAGCAGTGATGGGGGACTCCTAAAAAACATTCAGTACTTC | CASSDGGLLKNIQYF
TRBJ2-7 | TRBV5-1 | TRBD2 | many | TGCGCCAGCAGCTTGGCAAGTACGGGAGGCGTCCACGAGCAGTACTTC | CASSLASTGGVHEQYF